This passage covers 10 T cell receptor beta chains from one sample sequenced in a study of blood T cell repertoires in COVID-19. Data came from immunoSEQ multiplex PCR; TCRdb stores just in-frame clones and leaves some out. The sample has about 75,000 clones, about 91% seen once; the top ten hold 6% to 7%. Sequences were obtained from peripheral blood. The receptors were sampled from a woman aged 70-85 years with acute or convalescent COVID-19.

This clone was counted once. This rearrangement joins TRBV5-6 to TRBJ1-5, with D hard to call. The CDR3 is 15 residues long. V was clipped by 4 bases and J by 2 bases, with 13 bases between them. Germline V lookup: CDR1 SGHDT, CDR2 YYEEEE. The DNA for the CDR3 is TGTGCCAGCAGCCTTCGGGTTCTGGGCAATCAGCCCCAGCATTTT. This gives the protein CASSLRVLGNQPQHF.

This clone occurred a few times. V usage is TRBV7-2 and J usage is TRBJ1-3; no clear D gene. The V end was cut by 5 bases, the J end by 0 bases, with 5 bases between. CDR3 length: 13 amino acids. Germline CDR1 SGHTA, CDR2 FQGNSA. The CDR3 loop is CASSASSGNTIYF. DNA for the CDR3: TGTGCCAGCAGCGCCAGCTCTGGAAACACCATATATTTT.

This chain connects TRBV6-5 to TRBJ1-3; TRBD1 might be the D (6 bases). CDR3 length equals 15 residues. The germline V gene encodes CDR1 MNHEY and CDR2 SVGAGI. V was cut by 4 bases and J by 6 bases, with 16 bases left in between. The CDR3 sequence: CASSLQGTTLNTIYF. The CDR3 bases are TGTGCCAGCAGTTTACAGGGCACGACTTTAAACACCATATATTTT.

The rearrangement joins TRBV2 to TRBJ1-3; tentative D call: TRBD1 (5 bases). Between the trimmed V and J ends, which lost 8 bases and 0 bases, there was a span of 11 bases. CDR3 length equals 14 residues. Germline V gene data show CDR1 as SNHLY and CDR2 as FYNNEI. The CDR3 nucleotides read TGTGCCAGCTCGCAGGGCTACTCTGGAAACACCATATATTTT. It translates to CASSQGYSGNTIYF. Full variable domain (outside the CDR3, taken from reference TRBV2 and TRBJ1-3): EPEVTQTPSHQVTQMGQEVILRCVPISNHLYFYWYRQILGQKVEFLVSFYNNEISEKSEIFDDQFSVERPDGSNFTLKIRSTKLEDSAMYFCASSQGYSGNTIYFGEGSWLTVV.

The J gene is TRBJ1-4, the V gene TRBV4-2, with 9 bases identical to TRBD1. There are 18 residues in the CDR3. J was trimmed by 0 bases and V by 3 bases; bases with no gene match: 8. Germline assignment: CDR1 LGHNA and CDR2 YNFKEQ. CDR3 nucleotides: TGTGCCAGCAGCCACGGGACAGGGTGGGGGGCAACTAATGAAAAACTGTTTTTT. Residues: CASSHGTGWGATNEKLFF.

This chain links TRBV19 with TRBJ1-1, with 7 bases that match TRBD1. CDR1 LNHDA and CDR2 SQIVND come from the germline V gene (reference sequence). The CDR3 has 15 residues. V dropped 5 bases and J dropped 5; count of bases not matched to a gene: 11. The CDR3 DNA sequence: TGTGCCAGTAGTGTGGCACAGGGGCCGGGGACTGAAGCTTTCTTT. Residues: CASSVAQGPGTEAFF.

The rearrangement links TRBV4-1 to TRBJ2-3, with TRBD2 identical over 14 bases. CDR1 and CDR2 (germline): MGHRA, YSYEKL. CDR3 length equals 16 residues. V lost 4 bases and J lost 3; bases outside the gene matches: 3. CDR3 sequence (DNA): TGCGCCAGCAGCCCACGGACTAGCGGGGGGACAGATACGCAGTATTTT. Its protein is CASSPRTSGGTDTQYF.

The V gene is TRBV6-2 or TRBV6-3, the J gene TRBJ2-3, with 15 bases fitting TRBD2. Germline CDR1 and CDR2: MNHEY and SVGEGT. CDR3 size: 20 residues. The V and J ends lost 6 bases and 2 bases, in that order; junction bases with no gene match: 15. The CDR3 spells CASSYEPGLAGGLFTDTQYF. In DNA, the CDR3 is TGTGCCAGCAGCTATGAACCGGGACTAGCGGGAGGCCTGTTCACAGATACGCAGTATTTT.

This rearrangement joins TRBV4-3 to TRBJ1-2; 7 bases fit TRBD1. CDR1 and CDR2 from the germline V gene are LGHNA and YSLEER. CDR3 size: 13 residues. The ends lost 0 bases at V and 8 bases at J; junction bases unmatched: 3. CDR3 nucleotides: TGCGCCAGCAGCCAAGATCGAGGGGGCGGCTACACCTTC. Amino acid sequence: CASSQDRGGGYTF.

This clone appeared a single time. The CDR3 nucleotides are TGTGCCACGTCCCGGGACTTAAGCACAGATACGCAGTATTTT. Translated: CATSRDLSTDTQYF. This chain connects TRBV7-2 to TRBJ2-3; the D gene is possibly TRBD2 (6 bases). The V and J ends lost 10 bases and 0 bases respectively, with 14 bases between them. Germline CDR1 SGHTA, CDR2 FQGNSA. The CDR3 sequence is 14 residues long.